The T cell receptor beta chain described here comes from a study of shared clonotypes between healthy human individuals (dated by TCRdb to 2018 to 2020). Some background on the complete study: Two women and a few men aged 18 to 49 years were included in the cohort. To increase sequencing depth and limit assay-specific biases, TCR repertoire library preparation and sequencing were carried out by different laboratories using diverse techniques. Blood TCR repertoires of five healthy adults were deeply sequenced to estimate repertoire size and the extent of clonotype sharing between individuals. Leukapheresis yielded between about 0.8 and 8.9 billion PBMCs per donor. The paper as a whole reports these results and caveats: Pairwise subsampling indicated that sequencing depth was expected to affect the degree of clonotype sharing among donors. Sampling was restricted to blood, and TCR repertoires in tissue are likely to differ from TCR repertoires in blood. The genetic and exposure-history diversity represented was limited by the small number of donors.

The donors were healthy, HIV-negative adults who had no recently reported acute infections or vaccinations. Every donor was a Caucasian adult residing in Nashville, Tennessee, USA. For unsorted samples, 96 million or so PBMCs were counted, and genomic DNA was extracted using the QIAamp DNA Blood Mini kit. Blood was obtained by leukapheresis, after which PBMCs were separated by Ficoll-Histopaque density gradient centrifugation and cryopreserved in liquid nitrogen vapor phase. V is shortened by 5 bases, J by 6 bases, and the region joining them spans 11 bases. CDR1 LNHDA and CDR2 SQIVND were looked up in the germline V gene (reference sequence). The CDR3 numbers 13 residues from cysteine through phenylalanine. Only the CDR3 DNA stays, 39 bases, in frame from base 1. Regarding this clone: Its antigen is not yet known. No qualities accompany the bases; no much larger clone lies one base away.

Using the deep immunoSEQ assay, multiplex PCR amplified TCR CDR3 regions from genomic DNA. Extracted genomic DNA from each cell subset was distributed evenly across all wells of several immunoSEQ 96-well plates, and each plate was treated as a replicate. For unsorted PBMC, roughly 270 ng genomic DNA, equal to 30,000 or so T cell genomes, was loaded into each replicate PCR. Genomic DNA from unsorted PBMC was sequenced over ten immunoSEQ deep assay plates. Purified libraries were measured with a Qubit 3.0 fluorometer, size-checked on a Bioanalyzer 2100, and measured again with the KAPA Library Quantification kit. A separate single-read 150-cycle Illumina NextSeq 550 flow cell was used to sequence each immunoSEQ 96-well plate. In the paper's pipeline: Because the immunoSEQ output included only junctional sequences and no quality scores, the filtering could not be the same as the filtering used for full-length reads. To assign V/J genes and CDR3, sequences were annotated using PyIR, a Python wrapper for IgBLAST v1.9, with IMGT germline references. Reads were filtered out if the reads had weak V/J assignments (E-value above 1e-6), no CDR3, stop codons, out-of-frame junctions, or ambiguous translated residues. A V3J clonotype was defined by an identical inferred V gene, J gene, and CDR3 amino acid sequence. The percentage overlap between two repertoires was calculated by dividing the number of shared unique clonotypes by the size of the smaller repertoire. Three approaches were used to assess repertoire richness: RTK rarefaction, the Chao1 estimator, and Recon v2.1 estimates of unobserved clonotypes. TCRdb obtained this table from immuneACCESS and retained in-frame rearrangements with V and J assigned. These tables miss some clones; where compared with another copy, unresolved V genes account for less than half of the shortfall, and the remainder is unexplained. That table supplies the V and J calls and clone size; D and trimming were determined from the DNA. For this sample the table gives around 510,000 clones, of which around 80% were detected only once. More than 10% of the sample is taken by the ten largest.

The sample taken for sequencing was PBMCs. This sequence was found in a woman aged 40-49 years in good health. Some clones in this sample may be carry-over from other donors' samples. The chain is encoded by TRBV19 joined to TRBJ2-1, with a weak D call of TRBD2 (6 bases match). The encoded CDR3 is CASSLGLTNEQFF. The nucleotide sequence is TGTGCCAGTAGTCTGGGACTTACCAATGAGCAGTTCTTC.